The next 14 T cell receptor beta chains were all read from a single sample in a study of tumor and adjacent non-tumor tissue in lung cancer. A modified ARM-PCR protocol with three rounds of nested PCR amplified TCRbeta. TCRdb ran MiXCR on the multiplex PCR reads and lists one entry per CDR3 protein. The data hold more than 85,000 distinct CDR3 sequences, with under 90% observed a single time. RNA was extracted from bulk tissue without any cell sorting. The sample comprised lung tumor tissue. These receptors originate from a man aged 70 or older with non-small cell lung cancer.

Of note for this clonotype: The CDR3 does not end in the conserved phenylalanine or tryptophan, so this is likely a read error. The chain recombines TRBV6-5 with TRBJ1-1, with a tentative D call TRBD1 (6 bases). The germline V gene has CDR1 MNHEY and CDR2 SVGAGI. The V gene lost 5 bases and the J gene lost 8 bases, with 24 bases spanning the gap. CDR3 length: 16 residues. CDR3 coding DNA: TGTGCCAGCAGTACACCAACGAGGGCAGGGGTTGGCGAAGCTTTCATT. This encodes CASSTPTRAGVGEAFI.

This clonotype was picked up many times. This chain connects TRBV28 to TRBJ2-3; D ambiguous. Per germline, CDR1 MDHEN and CDR2 SYDVKM. This CDR3 has 12 residues. Trimming pared 5 bases from V and 2 bases from J, leaving 5 bases between. CDR3: CASSPTTDTQYF. As DNA, the CDR3 is TGTGCCAGCAGTCCAACCACAGATACGCAGTATTTT. Drawing the rest from reference TRBV28 and TRBJ2-3, the complete variable domain is DVKVTQSSRYLVKRTGEKVFLECVQDMDHENMFWYRQDPGLGLRLIYFSYDVKMKEKGDIPEGYSVSREKKERFSLILESASTNQTSMYLCASSPTTDTQYFGPGTRLTVL.

For this clonotype: The germline gene is not matched at one end of the junction; a read error may be the cause. The rearrangement uses TRBV11-2 and TRBJ2-3, with a tentative D call TRBD1 (5 bases). The CDR3 is 14 residues long. The germline V gene has CDR1 SGHAT and CDR2 FQNNGV. CDR3 loop: CASILTPGSNTQYF. In DNA form, the CDR3 reads TGTGCTAGCATTCTAACCCCAGGGTCAAATACGCAGTATTTT.

Comment on this clonotype: One end of the junction varies from germline; a read error may be responsible. This chain uses TRBV28 with TRBJ1-1, with a possible D match to TRBD1 (5 bases). Germline CDR1 reads MDHEN; CDR2 reads SYDVKM. The CDR3 is made up of 16 amino acids. The CDR3 region is CATTHLLMGLNTEAFF. CDR3 nucleotide sequence: TGTGCCACCACCCATTTACTCATGGGGCTCAACACTGAAGCGTTCTTT.

V gene TRBV28 combines with J gene TRBJ2-3; 8 nucleotides match TRBD2. Germline CDR1 and CDR2: MDHEN and SYDVKM. This CDR3 is 16 amino acids long. Trimming at V came to 6 bases and at J to 15 bases, leaving 23 bases not matched to a gene. The CDR3 DNA is TGTGCCAGCAGGCGTGCGAAGGGACTAGGCACAGATAAGCACTATTTT. This encodes CASRRAKGLGTDKHYF.

A note on this clonotype: At one end the junction does not follow the germline gene, possibly because of a read error. V gene TRBV4-3 combines with J gene TRBJ2-1, with TRBD2 matching 8 bases. CDR1 and CDR2 from the germline V gene are LGHNA and YSLEER. The CDR3 is 17 residues long. The CDR3 loop reads CAGSQDPAGAEYNEQFF. Here the CDR3 DNA reads TGCGCCGGGAGCCAAGACCCAGCGGGAGCTGAATACAATGAGCAGTTTTTC.

Points on this clonotype: As the CDR3 is not closed by the conserved phenylalanine or tryptophan, this likely results from a read error. The J gene is TRBJ1-2, the V gene TRBV6-5; no clear D gene. The germline CDR1 and CDR2 sequences are MNHEY and SVGAGI. V was shortened by 6 bases and J by 3 bases, with 17 bases between the two germline ends. The CDR3 spans 15 residues. CDR3 DNA sequence: TGTGCCAGCAGCCACCGTATGGGGAGGGACTATGGCTACACCCTC. Its protein is CASSHRMGRDYGYTL.

On this clonotype: An end of the junction does not agree with germline; a read error may underlie this. The V and J genes are TRBV20-1 and TRBJ2-7; possibly TRBD2 for D (5 bases). Germline lookup yields CDR1 DFQATT and CDR2 SNEGSKA (reference sequence). This CDR3 comprises 14 residues. The CDR3 protein is CNASGGRSPYEQYF. The DNA for the CDR3 is TGCAATGCTAGTGGAGGACGGTCCCCTTACGAACAGTACTTC.

V gene TRBV4-2 combines with J gene TRBJ2-2, with TRBD2 matching 9 bases. The germline V gene has CDR1 LGHNA and CDR2 YNFKEQ. The CDR3 is 17 amino acids. After removal of 6 bases from V and 3 bases from J, the junction contained 11 bases not matched to a gene. The CDR3 bases are TGTGCCAGCAGTCGAGTTGAGGTAGCGGGGGACACCGGGGAGCTGTTTTTT. Protein product: CASSRVEVAGDTGELFF.

To note about this clonotype: Likely a read error: the CDR3 ends without its conserved phenylalanine or tryptophan. It is unclear where the CDR3 begins or ends on the DNA, so no DNA is shown, and the CDR3 is as TCRdb lists it. The chain carries TRBV11-2 and TRBJ2-1; the D call TRBD2 from the table was never checked on the DNA. Germline CDR1 reads SGHAT; CDR2 reads FQNNGV. The CDR3 adds up to 15 amino acids, both ends counted. This chain's CDR3 is CASSPQREGLGEQIL.

The V gene is TRBV6-5, the J gene TRBJ2-7, with 11 bases fitting TRBD2. V shed 5 bases, J shed 3 bases, and the junction held 6 bases outside the gene matches. CDR1 is MNHEY, CDR2 SVGAGI, per germline. This CDR3 has 15 amino acids. CDR3 residues: CASSHTSGSFYEQYF. The CDR3 bases are TGTGCCAGCAGTCATACTAGCGGGAGCTTCTACGAGCAGTACTTC.

The chain joins TRBV12-3 or TRBV12-4 to TRBJ2-1, with TRBD2 identical over 7 bases. The CDR3 is 15 residues long. V shed 6 bases and J 10 bases; nucleotides not matched to a gene: 15. In DNA, the CDR3 is TGTGCCAGCAGACTCGGACTAGAGGGGCGCAGGGAGCAGTTCTTC. It yields the protein CASRLGLEGRREQFF.

The count of this clonotype is one. The chain carries TRBV5-6 and TRBJ1-2, with D possibly matching TRBD1 (5 bases). This CDR3 is built from 12 residues. V shed 5 bases and J shed 2 bases, with 7 bases lying between them. Germline V gene data show CDR1 as SGHDT and CDR2 as YYEEEE. CDR3 bases: TGTGCCAGCAGTCGGGGGAACTATGGCTACACCTTC. This translates into CASSRGNYGYTF.

This clonotype was seen just once. In this CDR3 the conserved last residue, phenylalanine or tryptophan, is missing, so a read error is likely. It is unclear where the CDR3 begins or ends on the DNA, so no DNA is shown, and the CDR3 is as TCRdb lists it. V gene TRBV12-3 or TRBV12-4 combines with J gene TRBJ2-5. The CDR3 region is 12 residues in length, termini included. The CDR3: CASSSVWGTQHL.